The 4 T cell receptor beta chains below come from one sample, sequenced in a study of cytomegalovirus exposure and HLA in healthy donors. A multiplex PCR was run with 60 Vbeta primers and 13 Jbeta primers. The table came from immunoSEQ multiplex PCR; TCRdb's copy has only in-frame clones and leaves some out. This table holds approximately 190,000 clones, 81% found once. The sequenced sample consisted of PBMCs. These receptors all come from a man in his forties or fifties in good health and CMV-seropositive.

The rearrangement uses TRBV5-1 and TRBJ2-3; tentatively, D is TRBD1 (5 bases). Germline-derived CDR1 and CDR2 are SGHRS and YFSETQ. Trimming pared 4 bases from V and 0 bases from J, leaving 12 bases between. This CDR3 has 15 residues. CDR3 protein: CASSPQGYSTDTQYF. For the CDR3, the DNA is TGCGCCAGCAGCCCGCAGGGCTACAGCACAGATACGCAGTATTTT.

The J gene is TRBJ1-1, the V gene TRBV6-5, with 9 bases lining up with TRBD1. Losses at the gene ends were 0 bases for V and 7 bases for J; bases not matched to a gene: 6. The CDR3 consists of 15 residues. The germline CDR1 and CDR2 sequences are MNHEY and SVGAGI. The CDR3 is CASSYSIQGADEAFF. The CDR3, as DNA: TGTGCCAGCAGTTACTCGATACAGGGGGCGGATGAAGCTTTCTTT.

This clone was seen a few times. V is TRBV2 and J is TRBJ1-2; weak D call: TRBD1 (6 bases). The CDR3 runs 15 residues. V was trimmed by 6 bases and J by 4 bases, leaving 18 bases between them. Per the germline V gene, CDR1 is SNHLY and CDR2 is FYNNEI. This CDR3 is CASSRSRTEVYGYTF. CDR3 DNA: TGTGCCAGCAGCCGAAGCCGGACAGAGGTCTATGGCTACACCTTC.

The rearrangement joins TRBV13 to TRBJ1-1; 7 bases are shared with TRBD1. The CDR3 sequence is 11 residues long. Unmatched junction bases numbered 4, after V lost 4 bases and J lost 11 bases. The V gene's germline CDR1 is PRHDT and CDR2 FYEKMQ (reference sequence). The CDR3 here is CASSSDRVAFF. In nucleotides, the CDR3 is TGTGCCAGCAGCTCCGACAGGGTCGCTTTCTTT. The variable domain in full, with the rest retrieved from reference TRBV13 and TRBJ1-1, is AAGVIQSPRHLIKEKRETATLKCYPIPRHDTVYWYQQGPGQDPQFLISFYEKMQSDKGSIPDRFSAQQFSDYHSELNMSSLELGDSALYFCASSSDRVAFFGQGTRLTVV.